This T cell receptor (beta chain) was documented in a study of cytomegalovirus exposure and HLA in healthy donors. The PCR used 60 Vbeta and 13 Jbeta primers. Repertoires were generated with immunoSEQ multiplex PCR, while TCRdb's copy carries only in-frame clones and drops some. The repertoire holds 130,000 or so clones, with roughly three quarters as singletons. This clone has only a few counts. The CDR3 runs to 13 residues. V shed 6 bases, J shed 5 bases, and the junction held 5 bases outside the gene matches. Germline CDR1 reads MDHEN; CDR2 reads SYDVKM. The sequenced sample consisted of PBMCs. The sequence came from a woman aged 55-69 years in good health and CMV-seronegative. The rearrangement uses TRBV28 and TRBJ1-1, with 8 bases lining up with TRBD1. The CDR3 here is CASSSGGATEAFF. The CDR3 DNA reads TGTGCCAGCAGCTCAGGGGGCGCGACTGAAGCTTTCTTT.